The T cell receptor beta chain described here comes from a study of cytomegalovirus exposure and HLA in healthy donors. Whole-study results and caveats: Earlier analysis yielded a pattern in which most TCR beta V segments were productive about 90% or about 30% of the time. TCR beta sequences numbering 16,951 were associated with HLA alleles at 0.05 false discovery rate in a later analysis. Equally common other TCR beta chains were less clonally expanded than HLA-associated ones, a later analysis found.

With 60 Vbeta and 13 Jbeta primers, the PCR was carried out. The repertoire was sequenced with immunoSEQ multiplex PCR; TCRdb's copy has only in-frame clones and lacks some. The data show approximately 210,000 clones, about 80% seen once. Remarks on this clone: Its target is not known.

Looked up from germline, CDR1 is SNHLY and CDR2 is FYNNEI. With V trimmed by 3 bases and J by 4 bases, 2 bases remained unmatched. This CDR3 has 15 residues. This receptor was obtained from a woman in her forties in good health and CMV-seronegative. The chain couples TRBV2 to TRBJ1-4, with 10 bases fitting TRBD1. Sequencing was performed on PBMCs. The CDR3 loop reads CASSDRTGGNEKLFF. The DNA of the CDR3 is TGTGCCAGCAGTGACCGGACAGGGGGTAATGAAAAACTGTTTTTT.